The rows below give T cell receptor beta chains drawn from one sample of a study of PD-1 blockade in classical Hodgkin lymphoma. The method was immunoSEQ multiplex PCR; TCRdb's version includes in-frame clones alone and lacks a portion of them. Here the sample spans roughly 100,000 clones, roughly 90% being singletons. The source was peripheral blood mononuclear cells (PBMCs), collected before the fourth cycle of nivolumab. Receptor source: a human donor with classical Hodgkin lymphoma. The CDR3 runs from the conserved cysteine through the conserved F or W. D genes are given only for firm matches. Rows give clone size only sometimes, using once, few, many, or a class for an expanded clone.

V gene: TRBV5-4
J gene: TRBJ1-3
D gene: -
clone size: -
CDR3 protein: CASSLVSGNTIYF
CDR3 DNA: TGTGCCAGCAGCTTGGTATCCGGAAACACCATATATTTT

V gene: TRBV5-6
J gene: TRBJ1-2
D gene: -
clone size: -
CDR3 protein: CASSLGEGIGYTF
CDR3 DNA: TGTGCCAGCAGCTTAGGAGAGGGAATTGGCTACACCTTC

V gene: TRBV6-6
J gene: TRBJ2-3
D gene: -
clone size: -
CDR3 protein: CASSRTDTQYF
CDR3 DNA: TGTGCCAGCAGCCGCACAGATACGCAGTATTTT

V gene: TRBV5-4
J gene: TRBJ1-2
D gene: -
clone size: -
CDR3 protein: CASSLDSYGYTF
CDR3 DNA: TGTGCCAGCAGCCTGGACAGCTATGGCTACACCTTC

V gene: TRBV27
J gene: TRBJ2-1
D gene: -
clone size: -
CDR3 protein: CASSPGWDEQFF
CDR3 DNA: TGTGCCAGCAGCCCGGGTTGGGATGAGCAGTTCTTC

V gene: TRBV6-1
J gene: TRBJ1-4
D gene: -
clone size: -
CDR3 protein: CASSSDYNEKLFF
CDR3 DNA: TGTGCCAGCAGTTCGGACTATAATGAAAAACTGTTTTTT

V gene: TRBV7-6
J gene: TRBJ2-3
D gene: TRBD2
clone size: -
CDR3 protein: CASSFELAGVDTQYF
CDR3 DNA: TGTGCCAGCAGCTTTGAGCTAGCGGGAGTAGATACGCAGTATTTT

V gene: TRBV27
J gene: TRBJ2-7
D gene: TRBD1
clone size: -
CDR3 protein: CASSLGTGARYEQYF
CDR3 DNA: TGTGCCAGCAGTTTAGGTACAGGGGCTCGCTACGAGCAGTACTTC

V gene: TRBV19
J gene: TRBJ2-1
D gene: -
clone size: -
CDR3 protein: CASSIVGEAYNEQFF
CDR3 DNA: TGTGCCAGTAGTATAGTCGGGGAGGCCTACAATGAGCAGTTCTTC

V gene: TRBV5-8
J gene: TRBJ1-1
D gene: -
clone size: -
CDR3 protein: CASSSFRGPEAFF
CDR3 DNA: TGTGCCAGCAGCTCTTTCAGGGGACCTGAAGCTTTCTTT

V gene: TRBV6-1
J gene: TRBJ1-4
D gene: -
clone size: -
CDR3 protein: CASSLTVTNEKLFF
CDR3 DNA: TGTGCCAGCAGTCTTACAGTCACTAATGAAAAACTGTTTTTT

V gene: TRBV29-1
J gene: TRBJ1-4
D gene: -
clone size: -
CDR3 protein: CSVVRGAKLFF
CDR3 DNA: TGCAGCGTTGTCCGGGGAGCCAAACTGTTTTTT

V gene: TRBV7-9
J gene: TRBJ1-4
D gene: -
clone size: few
CDR3 protein: CASSLGAGPKGKLFF
CDR3 DNA: TGTGCCAGCAGCTTAGGGGCAGGCCCCAAGGGAAAACTGTTTTTT

V gene: TRBV28
J gene: TRBJ2-1
D gene: TRBD1
clone size: -
CDR3 protein: CASSTIRQGSYNEQFF
CDR3 DNA: TGTGCCAGCAGTACAATTCGACAGGGCAGCTACAATGAGCAGTTCTTC

V gene: TRBV28
J gene: TRBJ2-1
D gene: -
clone size: -
CDR3 protein: CASYSRGGGDWNEQFF
CDR3 DNA: TGTGCCAGCTATAGCAGAGGAGGAGGGGATTGGAATGAGCAGTTCTTC

V gene: TRBV28
J gene: TRBJ1-2
D gene: -
clone size: -
CDR3 protein: CASSSQGRGYTF
CDR3 DNA: TGTGCCAGCAGTTCCCAGGGTCGTGGCTACACCTTC

V gene: TRBV7-2
J gene: TRBJ2-2
D gene: -
clone size: -
CDR3 protein: CASSRNTGELFF
CDR3 DNA: TGTGCCAGCAGCCGTAATACCGGGGAGCTGTTTTTT

V gene: TRBV29-1
J gene: TRBJ1-3
D gene: -
clone size: -
CDR3 protein: CSVESGNTIYF
CDR3 DNA: TGCAGCGTTGAAAGTGGAAACACCATATATTTT

V gene: TRBV6-1
J gene: TRBJ2-7
D gene: -
clone size: -
CDR3 protein: CASSELIGAARSEQYF
CDR3 DNA: TGTGCCAGCAGTGAACTTATCGGGGCTGCTCGGTCCGAGCAGTACTTC

V gene: TRBV4-3
J gene: TRBJ1-4
D gene: -
clone size: -
CDR3 protein: CASSQERGRSEKLFF
CDR3 DNA: TGCGCCAGCAGCCAAGAGAGGGGGAGGAGTGAAAAACTGTTTTTT